Below are 15 T cell receptor beta chains sequenced from a single sample in a study of monozygotic twins with inflammatory bowel disease. Each CDR3 protein gets one entry in TCRdb, which reprocessed the 5' RACE reads and gives no DNA. The listing contains some 190,000 distinct CDR3 sequences. Sequences were obtained from blood. The receptor source for this set is a human donor with ulcerative colitis or Crohn's disease, or a healthy co-twin of an affected twin (not recorded which).

This sequence joins TRBV6-5 and TRBJ1-1; the D gene TCRdb calls, TRBD1, cannot be checked with no DNA. Germline-derived CDR1 and CDR2 are MNHEY and SVGAGI. The CDR3 is made up of 13 amino acids. The CDR3 loop is CASRPPGGPRAFF.

The V call is TRBV11-2, the J call TRBJ2-2; TCRdb's D gene call, TRBD2, goes unchecked for lack of DNA. CDR3 length: 18 residues. The germline gives CDR1 SGHAT, CDR2 FQNNGV. CDR3 loop: CASSLTFAGGLNTGELFF.

The rearrangement uses TRBV29-1 and TRBJ1-1. The CDR3 runs to 11 residues. Germline assignment: CDR1 SQVTM and CDR2 ANQGSEA. The CDR3 region is CSVVANTEAFF.

The rearrangement uses TRBV2 and TRBJ1-2. CDR3 length: 14 amino acids. Germline V gives CDR1 SNHLY, CDR2 FYNNEI. The CDR3 loop reads CASSVSKVADGYTF.

This chain links TRBV6-5 with TRBJ2-7; no DNA is available, so the TRBD1 call from TCRdb remains unchecked. Germline V gives CDR1 MNHEY, CDR2 SVGAGI. The CDR3 is 15 amino acids. This CDR3 reads CASSYSSGLTYEQYF.

The V gene is TRBV7-9, the J gene TRBJ1-1. The CDR3 sequence is 12 residues long. Germline V gene lookup returns CDR1 SEHNR and CDR2 FQNEAQ (reference sequence). This chain's CDR3 is CASSFGLTEAFF.

CDR3 residues: CSARNSDTQYF. The chain combines TRBV20-1 with TRBJ2-3. Germline V gene sequence: CDR1 DFQATT, CDR2 SNEGSKA (reference sequence). This CDR3 has 11 amino acids.

This rearrangement joins TRBV5-4 to TRBJ2-1. Germline V gene data show CDR1 as SGHNT and CDR2 as YYREEE (reference sequence). CDR3 length: 14 amino acids. Here the CDR3 reads CASSSDREYNEQFF.

The gene calls are TRBV5-4 and TRBJ2-7. In germline, CDR1 is SGHNT, CDR2 YYREEE (reference sequence). The CDR3 has 12 residues. This CDR3 is CASSSNTYEQYF.

CDR3 amino acids: CAWSVWGGETQYF. The chain uses TRBV30 and TRBJ2-5; TCRdb reports TRBD1, a call that lacks DNA to check it against. The germline V gene has CDR1 GTSNPN and CDR2 SVGIG (reference sequence). CDR3 length: 13 residues.

The genes are TRBV29-1 and TRBJ2-3; TCRdb's D call, TRBD1, is unchecked because there is no DNA. The CDR3 runs 15 residues. In germline, CDR1 is SQVTM, CDR2 ANQGSEA. CDR3 amino acids: CSVGKVAGGPDTQYF.

The chain carries TRBV5-4 and TRBJ2-7. The CDR3 spans 15 residues. Per germline, CDR1 SGHNT and CDR2 YYREEE (reference sequence). CDR3 loop: CASSLPGTIVYEQYF.

CDR3 in amino acids: CASSLRLGGGETQYF. V gene TRBV12-3 or TRBV12-4 combines with J gene TRBJ2-5; TCRdb calls TRBD1, which cannot be checked without DNA. This CDR3 spans 15 amino acids.

J is TRBJ1-5 and V is TRBV5-1; without DNA, the TCRdb call of TRBD1 cannot be checked. Looked up from germline, CDR1 is SGHRS and CDR2 is YFSETQ. This CDR3 comprises 16 residues. CDR3: CASSLGDREGNQPQHF.

The genes are TRBV5-1 and TRBJ2-7. The CDR3 runs 12 residues. Germline V gives CDR1 SGHRS, CDR2 YFSETQ. CDR3 in amino acids: CASSLAPYEQYF.